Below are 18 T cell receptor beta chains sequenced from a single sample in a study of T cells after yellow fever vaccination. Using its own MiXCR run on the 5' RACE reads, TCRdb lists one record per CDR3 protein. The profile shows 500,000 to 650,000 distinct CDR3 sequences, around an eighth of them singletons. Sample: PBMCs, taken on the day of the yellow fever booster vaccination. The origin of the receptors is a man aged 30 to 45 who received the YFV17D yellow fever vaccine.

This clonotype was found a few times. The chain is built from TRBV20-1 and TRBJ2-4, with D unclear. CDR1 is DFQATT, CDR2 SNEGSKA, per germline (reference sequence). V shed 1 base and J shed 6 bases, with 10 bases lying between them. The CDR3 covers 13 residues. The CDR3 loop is CSARAPPPNIQYF. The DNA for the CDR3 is TGCAGTGCTAGAGCCCCCCCTCCAAACATTCAGTACTTC.

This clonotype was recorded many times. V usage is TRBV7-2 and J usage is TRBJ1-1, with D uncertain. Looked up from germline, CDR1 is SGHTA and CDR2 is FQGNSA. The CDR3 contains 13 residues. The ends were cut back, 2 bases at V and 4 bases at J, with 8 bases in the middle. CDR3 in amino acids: CASSLTRPTEAFF. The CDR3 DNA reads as TGTGCCAGCAGCTTAACGAGACCCACTGAAGCTTTCTTT.

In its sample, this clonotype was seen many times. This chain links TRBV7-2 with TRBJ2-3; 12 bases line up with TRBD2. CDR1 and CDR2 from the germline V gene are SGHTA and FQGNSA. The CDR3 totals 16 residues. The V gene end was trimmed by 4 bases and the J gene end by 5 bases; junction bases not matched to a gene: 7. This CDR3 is CASSSLAGGPIDTQYF. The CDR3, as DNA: TGTGCCAGCAGCTCTCTAGCGGGAGGGCCCATAGATACGCAGTATTTT. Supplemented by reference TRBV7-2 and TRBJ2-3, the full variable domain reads GAGVSQSPSNKVTEKGKDVELRCDPISGHTALYWYRQSLGQGLEFLIYFQGNSAPDKSGLPSDRFSAERTGGSVSTLTIQRTQQEDSAVYLCASSSLAGGPIDTQYFGPGTRLTVL.

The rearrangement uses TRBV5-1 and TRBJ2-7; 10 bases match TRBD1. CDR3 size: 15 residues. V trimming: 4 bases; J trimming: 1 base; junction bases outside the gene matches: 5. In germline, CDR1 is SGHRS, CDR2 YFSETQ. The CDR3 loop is CASSSGTGESYEQYF. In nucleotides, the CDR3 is TGCGCCAGCAGCAGCGGGACAGGGGAATCCTACGAGCAGTACTTC.

CDR3: CASSSIGTGGYEQYF. The CDR3 DNA is TGTGCCAGCAGCTCGATCGGGACAGGGGGCTACGAGCAGTACTTC. This chain connects TRBV5-5 to TRBJ2-7; the match to TRBD1 covers 11 bases. V dropped 3 bases and J dropped 3; count of bases not matched to a gene: 5. Germline lookup yields CDR1 SGHKS and CDR2 YYEKEE (reference sequence). The CDR3 runs 15 residues.

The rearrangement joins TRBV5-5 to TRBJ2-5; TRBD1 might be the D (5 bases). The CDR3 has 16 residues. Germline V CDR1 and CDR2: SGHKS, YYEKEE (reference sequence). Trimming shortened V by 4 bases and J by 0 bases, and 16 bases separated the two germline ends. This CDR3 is CASSPIFRTNQETQYF. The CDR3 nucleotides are TGTGCCAGCAGCCCAATTTTTCGGACAAACCAAGAGACCCAGTACTTC.

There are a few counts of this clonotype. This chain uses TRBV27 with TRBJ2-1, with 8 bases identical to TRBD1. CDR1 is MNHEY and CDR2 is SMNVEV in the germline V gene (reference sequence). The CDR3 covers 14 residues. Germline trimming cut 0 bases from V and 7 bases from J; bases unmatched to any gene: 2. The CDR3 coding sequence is TGTGCCAGCAGTTTATCTCAGGGGGCTAATGAGCAGTTCTTC. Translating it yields CASSLSQGANEQFF.

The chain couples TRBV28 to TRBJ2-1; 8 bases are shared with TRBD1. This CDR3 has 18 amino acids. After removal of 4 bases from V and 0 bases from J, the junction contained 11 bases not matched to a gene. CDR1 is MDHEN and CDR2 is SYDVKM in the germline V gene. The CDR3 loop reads CASSYWTGLGTSYNEQFF. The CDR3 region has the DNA TGTGCCAGCAGTTACTGGACAGGGCTAGGGACCTCCTACAATGAGCAGTTCTTC.

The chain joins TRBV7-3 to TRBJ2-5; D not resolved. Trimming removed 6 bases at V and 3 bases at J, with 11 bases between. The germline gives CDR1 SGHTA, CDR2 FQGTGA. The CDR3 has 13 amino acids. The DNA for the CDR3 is TGTGCCAGCAGTTTATCGTCCAAAGAGACCCAGTACTTC. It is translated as CASSLSSKETQYF.

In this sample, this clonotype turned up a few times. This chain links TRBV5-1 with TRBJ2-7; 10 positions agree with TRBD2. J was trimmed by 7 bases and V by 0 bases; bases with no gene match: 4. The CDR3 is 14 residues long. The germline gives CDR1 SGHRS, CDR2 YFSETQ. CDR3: CASSLELAGVEQYF. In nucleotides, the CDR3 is TGCGCCAGCAGCTTGGAGCTAGCGGGAGTAGAGCAGTACTTC.

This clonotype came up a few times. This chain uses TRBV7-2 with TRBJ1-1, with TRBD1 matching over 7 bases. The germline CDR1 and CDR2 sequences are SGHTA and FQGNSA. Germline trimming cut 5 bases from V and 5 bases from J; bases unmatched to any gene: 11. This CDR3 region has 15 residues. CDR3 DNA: TGTGCCAGCAGCCCGAGACAGGGTTCTAATACTGAAGCTTTCTTT. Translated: CASSPRQGSNTEAFF. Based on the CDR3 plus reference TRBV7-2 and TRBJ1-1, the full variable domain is GAGVSQSPSNKVTEKGKDVELRCDPISGHTALYWYRQSLGQGLEFLIYFQGNSAPDKSGLPSDRFSAERTGGSVSTLTIQRTQQEDSAVYLCASSPRQGSNTEAFFGQGTRLTVV.

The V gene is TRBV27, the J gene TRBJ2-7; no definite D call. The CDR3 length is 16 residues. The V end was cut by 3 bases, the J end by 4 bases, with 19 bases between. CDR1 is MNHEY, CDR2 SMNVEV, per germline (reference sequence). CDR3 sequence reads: CASSLGWAGSLYEQYF. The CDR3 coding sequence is TGTGCCAGCAGTTTGGGTTGGGCAGGTTCACTTTACGAGCAGTACTTC.

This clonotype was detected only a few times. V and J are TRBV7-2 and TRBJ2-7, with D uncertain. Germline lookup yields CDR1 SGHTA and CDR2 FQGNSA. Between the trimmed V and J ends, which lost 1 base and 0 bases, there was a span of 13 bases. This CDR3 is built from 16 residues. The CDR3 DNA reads TGTGCCAGCAGCTTAGGGTCGGACCTGCGCTCCTACGAGCAGTACTTC. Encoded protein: CASSLGSDLRSYEQYF.

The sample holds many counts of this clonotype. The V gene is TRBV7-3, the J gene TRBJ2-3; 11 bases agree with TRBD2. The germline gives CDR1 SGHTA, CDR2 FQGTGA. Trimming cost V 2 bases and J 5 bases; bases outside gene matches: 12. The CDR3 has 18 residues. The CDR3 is CASSLFSTSGSSGDTQYF. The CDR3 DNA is TGTGCCAGCAGCTTATTCTCTACTAGCGGGAGTTCGGGAGATACGCAGTATTTT.

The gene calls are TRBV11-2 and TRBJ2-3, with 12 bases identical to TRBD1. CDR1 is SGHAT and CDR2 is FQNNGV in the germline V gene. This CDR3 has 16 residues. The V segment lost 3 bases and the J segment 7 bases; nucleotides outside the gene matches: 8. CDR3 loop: CASSLSPGQGAYTQYF. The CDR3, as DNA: TGTGCCAGCAGCTTGTCCCCGGGACAGGGGGCTTATACGCAGTATTTT.

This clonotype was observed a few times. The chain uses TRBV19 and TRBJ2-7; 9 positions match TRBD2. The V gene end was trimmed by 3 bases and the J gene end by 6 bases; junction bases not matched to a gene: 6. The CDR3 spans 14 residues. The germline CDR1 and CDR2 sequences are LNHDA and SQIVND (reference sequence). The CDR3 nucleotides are TGTGCCAGTAGTATCATAGCGGGAGAGGGCGAGCAGTACTTC. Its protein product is CASSIIAGEGEQYF.

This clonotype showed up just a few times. For the CDR3, the DNA is TGTGCCAGCAGTTACTCGATCAGCTGGAGCACTGAAGCTTTCTTT. It is translated as CASSYSISWSTEAFF. The J gene is TRBJ1-1, the V gene TRBV6-5; D not resolved. This CDR3 comprises 15 residues. Germline lookup yields CDR1 MNHEY and CDR2 SVGAGI. V was pared by 0 bases and J by 4 bases, with 12 bases between.

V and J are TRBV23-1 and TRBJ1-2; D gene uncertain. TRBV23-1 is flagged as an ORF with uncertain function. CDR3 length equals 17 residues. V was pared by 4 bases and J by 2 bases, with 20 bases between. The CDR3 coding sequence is TGCGCCAGCAGTCCGTTGACGGCGTTGTCTGAGAACTATGGCTACACCTTC. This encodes CASSPLTALSENYGYTF.